Listed below are T cell receptor beta chains from one sample, sequenced in a study of CD8+ T cells in alopecia areata. Using immunoSEQ multiplex PCR, the repertoire was profiled, and TCRdb retains in-frame clones only, with some absent. The sample carries 95,000 to 100,000 clones, 60% to 75% recorded once. Sequenced here: CD8+ T cells sorted from blood, sampled at week 4, from a patient treated with tofacitinib. These TCRs come from a human donor with alopecia areata. CDR3s include the opening cysteine and the closing phenylalanine or tryptophan. Fields, in order: V gene, clone size, J gene, D gene, CDR3 DNA, CDR3 protein. The D gene is left open where the match is weak. Clone size is shown for a subset of rows, as once, few, many or a class of expanded clone.

V gene: TRBV4-3; clone size: NA; J gene: TRBJ1-3; D gene: NA; CDR3 DNA: TGCGCCAGCAGCCAGTCCGCCGGGACCTCTTCTGGAAACACCATATATTTT; CDR3 protein: CASSQSAGTSSGNTIYF
V gene: TRBV14; clone size: NA; J gene: TRBJ2-5; D gene: NA; CDR3 DNA: TGTGCCAGCGGAGGGGGTGGAGAGACCCAGTACTTC; CDR3 protein: CASGGGGETQYF
V gene: TRBV4-3; clone size: NA; J gene: TRBJ2-1; D gene: NA; CDR3 DNA: TGCGCCAGCAGCCAAGAAATGGACGGGCTATACAATGAGCAGTTCTTC; CDR3 protein: CASSQEMDGLYNEQFF
V gene: TRBV2; clone size: NA; J gene: TRBJ1-6; D gene: NA; CDR3 DNA: TGTGCCAGCAGTGGTCGGGACGGGAATTCACCCCTCCACTTT; CDR3 protein: CASSGRDGNSPLHF
V gene: TRBV5-6; clone size: NA; J gene: TRBJ2-7; D gene: NA; CDR3 DNA: TGTGCCAGCAGCTTAGAGCGACCGGACGAGCAGTACTTC; CDR3 protein: CASSLERPDEQYF
V gene: TRBV27; clone size: NA; J gene: TRBJ2-3; D gene: NA; CDR3 DNA: TGTGCCAGCAGTTTATTAGGGGATACGCAGTATTTT; CDR3 protein: CASSLLGDTQYF
V gene: TRBV5-6; clone size: NA; J gene: TRBJ1-1; D gene: NA; CDR3 DNA: TGTGCCAGCAGCTTCAGTGCCACTGAAGCTTTCTTT; CDR3 protein: CASSFSATEAFF
V gene: TRBV2; clone size: NA; J gene: TRBJ2-7; D gene: TRBD2; CDR3 DNA: TGTGCCAGCAGCGATAGCGGGGGGGCTCCCCCAACCTACGAGCAGTACTTC; CDR3 protein: CASSDSGGAPPTYEQYF
V gene: TRBV7-3; clone size: NA; J gene: TRBJ1-3; D gene: NA; CDR3 DNA: TGTGCCAGCAGCTCGGGGACCTCTGGAAACACCATATATTTT; CDR3 protein: CASSSGTSGNTIYF
V gene: TRBV5-1; clone size: NA; J gene: TRBJ2-3; D gene: TRBD2; CDR3 DNA: TGCGCCAGCAGCCCCCCGGGGGGGAGCACAGATACGCAGTATTTT; CDR3 protein: CASSPPGGSTDTQYF
V gene: TRBV7-9; clone size: few; J gene: TRBJ2-2; D gene: TRBD1; CDR3 DNA: TGTGCCAGCAGCTCGGACAGGGGGGACACCGGGGAGCTGTTTTTT; CDR3 protein: CASSSDRGDTGELFF
V gene: TRBV28; clone size: NA; J gene: TRBJ1-2; D gene: NA; CDR3 DNA: TGTGCCAGCACCATTAACAGGATAACTAACTATGGCTACACCTTC; CDR3 protein: CASTINRITNYGYTF
V gene: TRBV29-1; clone size: NA; J gene: TRBJ1-2; D gene: NA; CDR3 DNA: TGCAGCGTTGAATATAACCCAGAACATGGCTACACCTTC; CDR3 protein: CSVEYNPEHGYTF
V gene: TRBV30; clone size: NA; J gene: TRBJ2-1; D gene: TRBD2; CDR3 DNA: TGTGCCTGCCCCACTAGCGGGAGGGAGAATGAGCAGTTCTTC; CDR3 protein: CACPTSGRENEQFF
V gene: TRBV5-1; clone size: NA; J gene: TRBJ1-2; D gene: NA; CDR3 DNA: TGCGCCAGCAGCTTGGAAGGAAGCTCTAACTATGGCTACACCTTC; CDR3 protein: CASSLEGSSNYGYTF
V gene: TRBV7-6; clone size: NA; J gene: TRBJ1-2; D gene: NA; CDR3 DNA: TGTGCCAGCAGCTCACAGGGAGATGGCTACACCTTC; CDR3 protein: CASSSQGDGYTF
V gene: TRBV4-1; clone size: NA; J gene: TRBJ2-5; D gene: NA; CDR3 DNA: TGCGCCAGCAGCCTGTCCCTTCCGGGGAGAATCCAAGAGACCCAGTACTTC; CDR3 protein: CASSLSLPGRIQETQYF
V gene: TRBV5-1; clone size: NA; J gene: TRBJ1-6; D gene: TRBD1; CDR3 DNA: TGCGCCAGCAGCTTGCCGGGACAGGGGGACTCACCCCTCCACTTT; CDR3 protein: CASSLPGQGDSPLHF
V gene: TRBV7-6; clone size: NA; J gene: TRBJ1-1; D gene: NA; CDR3 DNA: TGTGCCAGCAGCCCCCAGGAAGGCACTGAAGCTTTCTTT; CDR3 protein: CASSPQEGTEAFF
V gene: TRBV29-1; clone size: NA; J gene: TRBJ2-5; D gene: TRBD1; CDR3 DNA: TGCAGCGGGTACCGGGACAGGGGAGGAGAGACCCAGTACTTC; CDR3 protein: CSGYRDRGGETQYF
V gene: TRBV4-3; clone size: NA; J gene: TRBJ1-5; D gene: NA; CDR3 DNA: TGCGCCAGCAGCCAAAGCCGGGACAACTATCAGCCCCAGCATTTT; CDR3 protein: CASSQSRDNYQPQHF
V gene: TRBV7-8; clone size: NA; J gene: TRBJ1-2; D gene: NA; CDR3 DNA: TGTGCCAGCAGCCGGGGCCCGGGGGCGGGCTATGGCTACACCTTC; CDR3 protein: CASSRGPGAGYGYTF
V gene: TRBV6-7; clone size: once; J gene: TRBJ2-4; D gene: NA; CDR3 DNA: TGTGCCAGCAGTTCAGACAGGATCTCGCACATTCAGTACTTC; CDR3 protein: CASSSDRISHIQYF
V gene: TRBV5-4; clone size: NA; J gene: TRBJ2-5; D gene: NA; CDR3 DNA: TGTGCCAGCAGCTTGGAACAGAGGCTTCAAGAGACCCAGTACTTC; CDR3 protein: CASSLEQRLQETQYF
V gene: TRBV27; clone size: NA; J gene: TRBJ1-1; D gene: TRBD1; CDR3 DNA: TGTGCCAGCAGTTTGGGGACAGGACCTGAAGCTTTCTTT; CDR3 protein: CASSLGTGPEAFF
V gene: TRBV19; clone size: few; J gene: TRBJ1-5; D gene: TRBD1; CDR3 DNA: TGTGCCAGTAGTACCGGGACAGTTAGCAATCAGCCCCAGCATTTT; CDR3 protein: CASSTGTVSNQPQHF
V gene: TRBV4-3; clone size: NA; J gene: TRBJ2-5; D gene: NA; CDR3 DNA: TGCGCCAGCAGCCAAGATGTCCAGGGATCCTTATACCAAGAGACCCAGTACTTC; CDR3 protein: CASSQDVQGSLYQETQYF
V gene: TRBV4-1; clone size: NA; J gene: TRBJ1-1; D gene: TRBD1; CDR3 DNA: TGCGCCAGCAGCTCGGGACAGGGGGTTTCCACTGAAGCTTTCTTT; CDR3 protein: CASSSGQGVSTEAFF
V gene: TRBV27; clone size: NA; J gene: TRBJ2-7; D gene: NA; CDR3 DNA: TGTGCCAGCAAATTGGGGGGTTTCTCCTACGAGCAGTACTTC; CDR3 protein: CASKLGGFSYEQYF
V gene: TRBV14; clone size: NA; J gene: TRBJ2-5; D gene: NA; CDR3 DNA: TGTGCCAGCAGCCAAGCGCCCTACGAGACCCAGTACTTC; CDR3 protein: CASSQAPYETQYF
V gene: TRBV13; clone size: NA; J gene: TRBJ1-1; D gene: NA; CDR3 DNA: TGTGCCAGCAGCTTAGGGTCGAGGACTGAAGCTTTCTTT; CDR3 protein: CASSLGSRTEAFF
V gene: TRBV15; clone size: NA; J gene: TRBJ2-5; D gene: TRBD2; CDR3 DNA: TGTGCCACCAGCAGAGAGGGGAGGGAACAAGAGACCCAGTACTTC; CDR3 protein: CATSREGREQETQYF
V gene: TRBV30; clone size: few; J gene: TRBJ2-7; D gene: NA; CDR3 DNA: TGTGCCTGGAGTGTAGGGGCTAGCGCCTCCTACGAGCAGTACTTC; CDR3 protein: CAWSVGASASYEQYF
V gene: TRBV2; clone size: few; J gene: TRBJ2-1; D gene: NA; CDR3 DNA: TGTGCCAGCAGTGAATCGCTGTACAATGAGCAGTTCTTC; CDR3 protein: CASSESLYNEQFF
V gene: TRBV25-1; clone size: NA; J gene: TRBJ2-7; D gene: NA; CDR3 DNA: TGTGCCAGCAGCAGGGGACCCCTTGCCTACGAGCAGTACTTC; CDR3 protein: CASSRGPLAYEQYF
V gene: TRBV25-1; clone size: NA; J gene: TRBJ2-3; D gene: NA; CDR3 DNA: TGTGCCAGCAGTTCTTTAGATACGCAGTATTTT; CDR3 protein: CASSSLDTQYF
V gene: TRBV5-1; clone size: NA; J gene: TRBJ2-7; D gene: TRBD1; CDR3 DNA: TGCGCCAGCAGCAACCACAGGGGGCGCGCCGAACTCGACGAGCAGTACTTC; CDR3 protein: CASSNHRGRAELDEQYF
V gene: TRBV30; clone size: NA; J gene: TRBJ2-2; D gene: NA; CDR3 DNA: TGTGCCTGGAGTGTGGTCGGGGAGCTGTTTTTT; CDR3 protein: CAWSVVGELFF
V gene: TRBV10-3; clone size: NA; J gene: TRBJ2-1; D gene: TRBD2; CDR3 DNA: TGTGCCATCATGGAGGGCGGGGGCTACAATGAGCAGTTCTTC; CDR3 protein: CAIMEGGGYNEQFF
V gene: TRBV2; clone size: few; J gene: TRBJ1-5; D gene: TRBD1; CDR3 DNA: TGTGCCAGCAGTTCAGCCCGACAGGGTCGTCAGCCCCAGCATTTT; CDR3 protein: CASSSARQGRQPQHF
V gene: TRBV11-2; clone size: few; J gene: TRBJ1-1; D gene: NA; CDR3 DNA: TGTGCCAGCAGCACCCCAGGGGAGAACACTGAAGCTTTCTTT; CDR3 protein: CASSTPGENTEAFF
V gene: TRBV9; clone size: NA; J gene: TRBJ2-7; D gene: TRBD2; CDR3 DNA: TGTGCCAGCAGCGTAGGCCTAGCGGGATCCCTCTACGAGCAGTACTTC; CDR3 protein: CASSVGLAGSLYEQYF